The entry below describes one TCR beta chain. The same CDR3 is also encoded by other DNA sequences in this sample. This record belongs to a study of blood T cell repertoires in COVID-19. Adults between roughly 18 and 90 years of age took part from 20 to 25 US areas. TCRdb's copy holds only in-frame clones and misses some; the assay was immunoSEQ multiplex PCR. The sample shows 250,000 to 300,000 clones, approximately 91% of them seen only once. V lost 5 bases, J lost 7 bases, and 5 bases stayed unmatched. Germline-derived CDR1 and CDR2 are SGHTA and FQGNSA. The CDR3 is 13 amino acids. The sequence derives from a woman aged 40-49 years with acute COVID-19. The rearrangement joins TRBV7-2 to TRBJ2-1; 7 bases fit TRBD1. The sequenced sample consisted of PBMCs or T cells enriched from blood (not recorded which). CDR3 loop: CASSQETGNEQFF. As DNA, the CDR3 is TGTGCCAGCAGCCAGGAGACAGGGAATGAGCAGTTCTTC.